Each of the 13 T cell receptor beta chains below was sequenced from the same sample in a study of blood T cell repertoires in COVID-19. Only in-frame clones appear in the TCRdb table, and some are missing; sequencing was by immunoSEQ multiplex PCR. This table holds about 170,000 clones, about 83% found once. What was sequenced was peripheral blood. These TCRs come from a woman aged 80 or over with acute or convalescent COVID-19.

This clone was seen more than once but under ten times. The rearrangement uses TRBV2 and TRBJ1-5; D not certain. Germline V CDR1 and CDR2: SNHLY, FYNNEI. CDR3 length: 15 amino acids. The germline V and J ends were trimmed by 2 bases and 7 bases, with 15 bases remaining between them. The CDR3 sequence is CASSEREAPHQPQHF. CDR3 coding DNA: TGTGCCAGCAGTGAACGGGAGGCCCCGCACCAGCCCCAGCATTTT.

This clone was seen a few times. The V and J genes are TRBV2 and TRBJ1-5; TRBD1 is a possible D gene (5 bases). From germline, CDR1 is SNHLY and CDR2 FYNNEI. V dropped 2 bases and J dropped 7 bases, with 12 bases sitting between them. The CDR3 runs 14 residues. The CDR3 sequence: CASSEQGFGQPQHF. As DNA, the CDR3 is TGTGCCAGCAGTGAACAGGGTTTCGGCCAGCCCCAGCATTTT.

The chain recombines TRBV5-4 with TRBJ2-5; 9 nucleotides align to TRBD1. The CDR3 has 15 amino acids. V shed 1 base and J 5 bases; nucleotides not matched to a gene: 6. CDR1 is SGHNT, CDR2 YYREEE, per germline (reference sequence). The CDR3 DNA follows: TGTGCCAGCAGCTTGAGGGGACAGGGAGTTGAGACCCAGTACTTC. The encoded protein is CASSLRGQGVETQYF.

The chain is built from TRBV3-1 (or the pseudogene TRBV3-2) and TRBJ1-2, with 8 bases matching TRBD1. The trim removed 3 bases at V and 8 bases at J, leaving 8 bases unmatched. The CDR3 extends over 14 amino acids. Germline assignment: CDR1 LGHDT and CDR2 YNNKEL (reference sequence). In DNA, the CDR3 is TGTGCCAGCAGCCACCGGACAGGGAGAGACGGCTACACCTTC. Translation: CASSHRTGRDGYTF.

The CDR3 bases are TGCGCCAGCAGCTTGGGGGACAGGGTAGGGGAGACCCAGTACTTC. Translating it yields CASSLGDRVGETQYF. The J gene is TRBJ2-5, the V gene TRBV5-1, with 9 positions matching TRBD1. CDR1 SGHRS and CDR2 YFSETQ come from the germline V gene. V lost 0 bases and J lost 5; bases outside the gene matches: 5. This CDR3 is 15 amino acids long.

The V call is TRBV30, the J call TRBJ1-3, with D uncertain. Germline values: CDR1 GTSNPN, CDR2 SVGIG (reference sequence). The ends were cut back, 1 base at V and 0 bases at J, with 13 bases in the middle. The length of the CDR3 is 16 residues. CDR3 sequence reads: CAWSARRGSSGNTIYF. The CDR3 nucleotides read TGTGCCTGGAGTGCTCGCCGGGGAAGCTCTGGAAACACCATATATTTT.

Written as DNA, the CDR3 is TGTGCCACCTACGGACAGTTTGGAGATACGCAGTATTTT. It translates to CATYGQFGDTQYF. The chain links TRBV15 to TRBJ2-3; D is possibly TRBD1 (6 bases). Trimming pared 8 bases from V and 5 bases from J, leaving 14 bases between. The germline CDR1 and CDR2 sequences are LNHNV and YYDKDF (reference sequence). The CDR3 loop spans 13 amino acids.

The rearrangement joins TRBV10-3 to TRBJ2-1, with 9 bases aligning to TRBD2. With V trimmed by 0 bases and J by 8 bases, 14 bases remained unmatched. This CDR3 is built from 18 residues. Germline V gene sequence: CDR1 ENHRY, CDR2 SYGVKD. The chain's CDR3 is CAISESGLAGVREDEQFF. CDR3 DNA sequence: TGTGCCATCAGTGAGTCGGGGTTAGCGGGAGTCCGGGAGGATGAGCAGTTCTTC.

The chain is built from TRBV28 and TRBJ1-5; D is unclear. Germline loops: CDR1 MDHEN, CDR2 SYDVKM. The CDR3 sequence is 14 residues long. V was clipped by 2 bases and J by 1 base, with 6 bases between them. The CDR3 is CASSLTSSNQPQHF. CDR3 nucleotides: TGTGCCAGCAGTTTAACGAGCAGCAATCAGCCCCAGCATTTT.

This clone was seen more than once but under ten times. The chain is built from TRBV27 and TRBJ1-5; TRBD1 aligns across 8 bases. The CDR3 extends over 18 amino acids. V lost 7 bases to trimming and J lost 2 bases; unmatched junction nucleotides: 16. CDR1 MNHEY and CDR2 SMNVEV come from the germline V gene (reference sequence). CDR3 coding DNA: TGTGCCAGCAAGTCCTCAGGGGGCTACTTTTCGGGCAATCAGCCCCAGCATTTT. Its translation: CASKSSGGYFSGNQPQHF.

The rearrangement joins TRBV5-6 to TRBJ1-3, with D possibly TRBD1 on 6 matching bases. Germline loops: CDR1 SGHDT, CDR2 YYEEEE. Between the trimmed V and J ends, which lost 0 bases and 6 bases, there was a span of 10 bases. The CDR3 spans 14 residues. The CDR3 DNA is TGTGCCAGCAGCTTGGTTGGACAGCCAAACACCATATATTTT. Translation gives CASSLVGQPNTIYF.

The rearrangement joins TRBV2 to TRBJ2-1; 14 bases fit TRBD2. The CDR3 length is 14 residues. The junction had 2 bases not matched to a gene; V was cut back by 4 bases and J by 9 bases. Germline CDR1 SNHLY, CDR2 FYNNEI. CDR3 sequence reads: CASSVGTSGSEQFF. CDR3 nucleotide sequence: TGTGCCAGCAGTGTCGGGACTAGCGGGAGTGAGCAGTTCTTC. Looking up the rest from reference TRBV2 and TRBJ2-1 gives the full variable domain: EPEVTQTPSHQVTQMGQEVILRCVPISNHLYFYWYRQILGQKVEFLVSFYNNEISEKSEIFDDQFSVERPDGSNFTLKIRSTKLEDSAMYFCASSVGTSGSEQFFGPGTRLTVL.

As DNA, the CDR3 is TGTGCCAGCAGCCGAGGGGACTCTAACTATGGCTACACCTTC. This encodes CASSRGDSNYGYTF. This chain uses TRBV5-5 with TRBJ1-2; D may be TRBD1 (5 bases). The V end was cut by 4 bases, the J end by 0 bases, with 10 bases between. The CDR3 is 14 amino acids. Per germline, CDR1 SGHKS and CDR2 YYEKEE (reference sequence).